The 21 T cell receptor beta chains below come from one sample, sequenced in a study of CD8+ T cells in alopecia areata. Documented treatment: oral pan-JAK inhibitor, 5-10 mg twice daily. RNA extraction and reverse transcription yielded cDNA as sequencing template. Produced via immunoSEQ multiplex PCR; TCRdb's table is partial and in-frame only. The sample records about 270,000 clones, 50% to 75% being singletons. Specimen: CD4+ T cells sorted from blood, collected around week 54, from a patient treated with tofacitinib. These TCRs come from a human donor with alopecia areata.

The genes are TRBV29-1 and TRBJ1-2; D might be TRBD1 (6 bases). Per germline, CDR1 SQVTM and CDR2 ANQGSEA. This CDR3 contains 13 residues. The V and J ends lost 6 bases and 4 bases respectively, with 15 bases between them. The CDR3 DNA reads TGCAGCGTCCTTCCACAGGGCTTCTATGGCTACACCTTC. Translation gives CSVLPQGFYGYTF.

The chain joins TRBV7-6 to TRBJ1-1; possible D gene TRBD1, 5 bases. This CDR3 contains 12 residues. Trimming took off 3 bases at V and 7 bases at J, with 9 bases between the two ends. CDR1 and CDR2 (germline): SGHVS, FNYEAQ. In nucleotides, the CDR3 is TGTGCCAGCAGCTTTCGGGGCAGTGAAGCTTTCTTT. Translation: CASSFRGSEAFF. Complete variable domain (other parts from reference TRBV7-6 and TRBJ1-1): GAGVSQSPRYKVTKRGQDVALRCDPISGHVSLYWYRQALGQGPEFLTYFNYEAQQDKSGLPNDRFSAERPEGSISTLTIQRTEQRDSAMYRCASSFRGSEAFFGQGTRLTVV.

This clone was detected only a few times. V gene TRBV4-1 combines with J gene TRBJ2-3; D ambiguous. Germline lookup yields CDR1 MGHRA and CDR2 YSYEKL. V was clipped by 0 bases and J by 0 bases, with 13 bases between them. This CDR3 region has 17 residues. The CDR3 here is CASSQDLWGTSTDTQYF. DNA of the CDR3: TGCGCCAGCAGCCAAGATTTGTGGGGAACCAGCACAGATACGCAGTATTTT.

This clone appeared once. The CDR3 region has the DNA TGTGCCAGCAGCCCTCGGGGAGGGGTGACCCACGAGCAGTACTTC. It translates to CASSPRGGVTHEQYF. V is TRBV11-1 and J is TRBJ2-7; 7 bases match TRBD2. V lost 5 bases, J lost 5 bases, and 12 bases stayed unmatched. This CDR3 is built from 15 residues. The germline CDR1 and CDR2 sequences are SGHAT and FQDESV (reference sequence).

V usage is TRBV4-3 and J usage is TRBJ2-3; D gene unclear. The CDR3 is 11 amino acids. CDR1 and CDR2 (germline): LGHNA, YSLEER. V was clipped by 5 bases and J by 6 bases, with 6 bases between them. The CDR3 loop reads CASSSVDTQYF. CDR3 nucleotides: TGCGCCAGCAGCTCGGTTGATACGCAGTATTTT.

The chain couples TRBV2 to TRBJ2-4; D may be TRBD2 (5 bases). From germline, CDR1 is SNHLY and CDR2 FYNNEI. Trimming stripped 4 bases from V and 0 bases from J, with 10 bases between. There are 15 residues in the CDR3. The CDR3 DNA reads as TGTGCCAGCAGTGGACACGGACTAGCCAAAAACATTCAGTACTTC. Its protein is CASSGHGLAKNIQYF.

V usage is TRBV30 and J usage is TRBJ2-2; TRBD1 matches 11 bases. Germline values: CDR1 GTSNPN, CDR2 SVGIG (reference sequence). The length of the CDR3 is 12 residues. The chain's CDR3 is CGGTGGTGELFF. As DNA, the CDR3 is TGTGGCGGGACAGGGGGGACCGGGGAGCTGTTTTTT.

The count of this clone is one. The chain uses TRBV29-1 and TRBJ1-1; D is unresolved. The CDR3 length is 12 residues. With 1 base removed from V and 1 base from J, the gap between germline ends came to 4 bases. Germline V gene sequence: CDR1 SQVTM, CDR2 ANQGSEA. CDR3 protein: CSVEVGNTEAFF. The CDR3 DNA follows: TGCAGCGTTGAAGTGGGGAACACTGAAGCTTTCTTT.

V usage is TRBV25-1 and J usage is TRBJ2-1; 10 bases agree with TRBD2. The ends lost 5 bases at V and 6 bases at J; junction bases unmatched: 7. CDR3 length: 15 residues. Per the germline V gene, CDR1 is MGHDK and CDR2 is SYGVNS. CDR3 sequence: CASSPSGGWVNEQFF. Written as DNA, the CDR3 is TGTGCCAGCAGTCCTAGCGGGGGTTGGGTCAATGAGCAGTTCTTC. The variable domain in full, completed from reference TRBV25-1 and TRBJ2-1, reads EADIYQTPRYLVIGTGKKITLECSQTMGHDKMYWYQQDPGMELHLIHYSYGVNSTEKGDLSSESTVSRIRTEHFPLTLESARPSHTSQYLCASSPSGGWVNEQFFGPGTRLTVL.

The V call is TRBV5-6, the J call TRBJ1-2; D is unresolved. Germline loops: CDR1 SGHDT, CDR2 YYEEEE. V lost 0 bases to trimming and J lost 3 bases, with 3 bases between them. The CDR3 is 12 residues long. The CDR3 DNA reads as TGTGCCAGCAGCTTGGGACACTATGGCTACACCTTC. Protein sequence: CASSLGHYGYTF.

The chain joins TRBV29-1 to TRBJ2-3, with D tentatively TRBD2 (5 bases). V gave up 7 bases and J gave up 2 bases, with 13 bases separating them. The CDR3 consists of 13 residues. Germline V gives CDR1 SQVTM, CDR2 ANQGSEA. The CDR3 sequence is CSAARGPTDTQYF. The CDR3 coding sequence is TGCAGCGCCGCCCGGGGTCCCACAGATACGCAGTATTTT.

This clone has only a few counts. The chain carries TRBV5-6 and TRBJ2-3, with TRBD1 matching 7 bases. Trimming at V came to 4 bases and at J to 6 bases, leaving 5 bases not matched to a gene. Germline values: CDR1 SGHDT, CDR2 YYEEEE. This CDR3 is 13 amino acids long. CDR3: CASSQRGPDTQYF. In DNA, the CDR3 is TGTGCCAGCAGCCAGAGGGGGCCTGATACGCAGTATTTT.

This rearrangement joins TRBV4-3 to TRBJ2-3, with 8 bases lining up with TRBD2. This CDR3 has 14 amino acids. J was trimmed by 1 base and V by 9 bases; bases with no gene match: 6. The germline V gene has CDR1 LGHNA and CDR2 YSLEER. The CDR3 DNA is TGCGCCAGAGACCGGGGGGGCGGCACAGATACGCAGTATTTT. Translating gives CARDRGGGTDTQYF.

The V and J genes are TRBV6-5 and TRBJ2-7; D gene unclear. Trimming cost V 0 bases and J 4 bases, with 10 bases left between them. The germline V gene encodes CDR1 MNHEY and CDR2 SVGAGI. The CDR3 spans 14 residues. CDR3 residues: CASSYSRMSYEQYF. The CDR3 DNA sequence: TGTGCCAGCAGTTACTCGCGGATGTCTTACGAGCAGTACTTC.

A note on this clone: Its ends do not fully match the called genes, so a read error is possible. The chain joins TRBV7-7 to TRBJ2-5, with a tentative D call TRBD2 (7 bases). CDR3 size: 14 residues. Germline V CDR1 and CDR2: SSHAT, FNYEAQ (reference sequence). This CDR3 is CASSRGGASETQYF. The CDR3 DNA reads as TGTGCTAGCAGCCGAGGGGGGGCCTCGGAGACCCAGTACTTC.

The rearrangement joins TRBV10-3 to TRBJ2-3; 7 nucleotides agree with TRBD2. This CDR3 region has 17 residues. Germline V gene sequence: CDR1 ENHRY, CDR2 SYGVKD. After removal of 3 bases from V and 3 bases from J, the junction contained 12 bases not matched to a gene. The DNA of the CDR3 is TGTGCCATCAGTGACCCTGGGCGGGGAGGGACTACAGATACGCAGTATTTT. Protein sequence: CAISDPGRGGTTDTQYF.

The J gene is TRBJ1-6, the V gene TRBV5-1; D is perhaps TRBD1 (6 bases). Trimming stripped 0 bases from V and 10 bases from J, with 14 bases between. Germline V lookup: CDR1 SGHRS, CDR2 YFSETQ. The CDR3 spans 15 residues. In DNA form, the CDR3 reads TGCGCCAGCAGCTTGGATGCCAGGGGCGGGTCACCCCTCCACTTT. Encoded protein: CASSLDARGGSPLHF.

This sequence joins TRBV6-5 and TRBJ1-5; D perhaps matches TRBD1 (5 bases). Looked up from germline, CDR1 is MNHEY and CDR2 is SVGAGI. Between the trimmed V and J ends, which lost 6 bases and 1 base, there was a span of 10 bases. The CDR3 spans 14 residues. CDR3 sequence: CASRARVSNQPQHF. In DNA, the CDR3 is TGTGCCAGCAGGGCCAGGGTGAGCAATCAGCCCCAGCATTTT.

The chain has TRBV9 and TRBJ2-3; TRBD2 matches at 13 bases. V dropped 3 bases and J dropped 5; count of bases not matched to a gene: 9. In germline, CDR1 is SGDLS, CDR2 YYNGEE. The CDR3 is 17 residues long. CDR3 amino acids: CASSARPGLAGRDTQYF. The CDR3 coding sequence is TGTGCCAGCAGCGCCCGTCCGGGACTAGCGGGGAGAGATACGCAGTATTTT.

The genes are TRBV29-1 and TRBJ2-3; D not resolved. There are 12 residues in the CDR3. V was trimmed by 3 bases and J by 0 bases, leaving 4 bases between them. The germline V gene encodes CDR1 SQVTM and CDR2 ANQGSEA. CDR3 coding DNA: TGCAGCGTTGAGGACAGCACAGATACGCAGTATTTT. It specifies CSVEDSTDTQYF.

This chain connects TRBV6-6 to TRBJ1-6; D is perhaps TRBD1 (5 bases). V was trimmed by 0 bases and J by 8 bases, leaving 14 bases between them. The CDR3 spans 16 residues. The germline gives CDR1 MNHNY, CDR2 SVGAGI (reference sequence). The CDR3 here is CASSYSGGVRDSPLHF. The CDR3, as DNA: TGTGCCAGCAGTTACTCCGGGGGGGTTCGGGATTCACCCCTCCACTTT.